One and the same sample provided the 19 T cell receptor beta chains below, sequenced in a study of cytomegalovirus exposure and HLA in healthy donors. In the PCR, 60 Vbeta and 13 Jbeta primers were used. The repertoire was sequenced with immunoSEQ multiplex PCR; TCRdb's copy has only in-frame clones and lacks some. The sample has 150,000 to 250,000 clones; approximately 85% are singletons. The sequenced material came from PBMCs. The source is a woman aged 50 to 60 in good health and CMV-seropositive.

The chain joins TRBV28 to TRBJ2-2; 12 bases map to TRBD1. J lost 7 bases, V lost 4 bases, and 7 bases had no gene match. The CDR3 has 16 residues. CDR1 is MDHEN and CDR2 is SYDVKM in the germline V gene. CDR3 residues: CASSSSGQGAGGELFF. DNA of the CDR3: TGTGCCAGCAGTTCCTCGGGACAGGGGGCCGGCGGGGAGCTGTTTTTT.

This rearrangement joins TRBV29-1 to TRBJ2-3; possibly TRBD1 for D (5 bases). V was clipped by 6 bases and J by 0 bases, with 13 bases between them. The CDR3 is made up of 14 amino acids. Per germline, CDR1 SQVTM and CDR2 ANQGSEA. CDR3 sequence: CSVIVGRSTDTQYF. The DNA for the CDR3 is TGCAGCGTGATCGTGGGGCGGAGCACAGATACGCAGTATTTT.

The V call is TRBV20-1, the J call TRBJ1-2; possibly TRBD1 for D (5 bases). Germline V gives CDR1 DFQATT, CDR2 SNEGSKA (reference sequence). The CDR3 spans 11 residues. Trimming cost V 6 bases and J 7 bases, with 12 bases left between them. This chain's CDR3 is CSAPWGGGYTF. Written as DNA, the CDR3 is TGCAGTGCCCCCTGGGGGGGTGGCTACACCTTC.

The chain couples TRBV19 to TRBJ1-2; D is possibly TRBD1 (6 bases). In germline, CDR1 is LNHDA, CDR2 SQIVND (reference sequence). The CDR3 extends over 12 amino acids. V was pared by 6 bases and J by 3 bases, with 8 bases between. DNA of the CDR3: TGTGCCAGTAGCGGACAGTACTATGGCTACACCTTC. Translation: CASSGQYYGYTF.

The J gene is TRBJ2-3, the V gene TRBV2, with D tentatively TRBD2 (5 bases). CDR3 length: 15 residues. Germline V gene data show CDR1 as SNHLY and CDR2 as FYNNEI. V was trimmed by 8 bases and J by 5 bases, leaving 20 bases between them. For the CDR3, the DNA is TGTGCCAGCCGAAAGGGCCGGGGAAATCAAGATACGCAGTATTTT. As protein: CASRKGRGNQDTQYF.

This sequence joins TRBV10-3 and TRBJ1-3; D unresolved. Germline lookup yields CDR1 ENHRY and CDR2 SYGVKD. CDR3 length: 16 amino acids. The V gene lost 0 bases and the J gene lost 2 bases, with 11 bases spanning the gap. This chain's CDR3 is CAISESNTVAGNTIYF. CDR3 coding DNA: TGTGCCATCAGTGAGTCGAACACAGTTGCTGGAAACACCATATATTTT.

This clone appeared a few times. V and J are TRBV6-5 and TRBJ1-1; perhaps TRBD1 as D (6 bases). The CDR3 loop spans 14 amino acids. Germline V gene lookup returns CDR1 MNHEY and CDR2 SVGAGI. Deletions cut 4 bases from V and 6 bases from J, with 15 bases between. The CDR3 region has the DNA TGTGCCAGCAGTTTGGGGACACCTATCGCTGAAGCTTTCTTT. Its protein is CASSLGTPIAEAFF.

In this sample, this clone turned up a few times. The chain joins TRBV18 to TRBJ2-1; D remains ambiguous. V was cut by 0 bases and J by 8 bases, with 14 bases left in between. Per germline, CDR1 KGHSH and CDR2 LQKENI. CDR3 length equals 15 residues. The CDR3 DNA reads as TGTGCCAGCTCACCACCGGCGAGTTTTCGGGATGAGCAGTTCTTC. Protein: CASSPPASFRDEQFF.

The J gene is TRBJ2-3, the V gene TRBV14, with 9 positions matching TRBD1. V lost 2 bases, J lost 4 bases, and 10 bases stayed unmatched. The V gene's germline CDR1 is SGHDN and CDR2 FVKESK. CDR3 length: 17 amino acids. The CDR3 coding sequence is TGTGCCAGCAGCCAAAATCCCGGGACAGGGTGGCCAGATACGCAGTATTTT. Amino acids: CASSQNPGTGWPDTQYF.

Note on this clone: Being one base from a much bigger clone, this may be a read error. This chain connects TRBV11-1 to TRBJ2-7; D ambiguous. Trimming pared 1 base from V and 2 bases from J, leaving 15 bases between. The CDR3 covers 16 residues. Germline values: CDR1 SGHAT, CDR2 FQDESV (reference sequence). The CDR3 is CASSLEFDIRPYEQYF. The CDR3 nucleotides are TGTGCCAGCAGCTTAGAATTCGACATTCGTCCCTACGAGCAGTACTTC.

The rearrangement links TRBV4-1 to TRBJ2-3, with a weak D call TRBD1 (6 bases). The V end was cut by 1 base, the J end by 2 bases, with 19 bases between. CDR1 and CDR2 (germline): MGHRA, YSYEKL. This CDR3 has 18 amino acids. CDR3 sequence: CASSQVPQGPGNTDTQYF. In DNA, the CDR3 is TGCGCCAGCAGCCAAGTACCTCAGGGGCCAGGGAACACAGATACGCAGTATTTT.

The V and J genes are TRBV29-1 and TRBJ2-4; 10 nucleotides align to TRBD1. The CDR3 consists of 14 residues. Germline loops: CDR1 SQVTM, CDR2 ANQGSEA. J was trimmed by 3 bases and V by 4 bases; bases with no gene match: 3. This chain's CDR3 is CSVGDRGSKNIQYF. CDR3 nucleotide sequence: TGCAGCGTTGGGGACAGGGGAAGCAAAAACATTCAGTACTTC.

In its sample, this clone was seen a few times. The gene calls are TRBV7-2 and TRBJ1-1; D not certain. Trimming took off 1 base at V and 3 bases at J, with 9 bases between the two ends. The CDR3 has 14 amino acids. Germline V CDR1 and CDR2: SGHTA, FQGNSA. The CDR3 DNA sequence: TGTGCCAGCAGCTTAGGTAGGCAGGACACTGAAGCTTTCTTT. Translating gives CASSLGRQDTEAFF.

The V call is TRBV18, the J call TRBJ2-1; TRBD1 matches 9 bases. CDR3 length equals 14 residues. Unmatched junction bases numbered 6, after V lost 6 bases and J lost 6 bases. Germline CDR1 and CDR2: KGHSH and LQKENI. The CDR3 loop is CASSPGQGGNEQFF. The CDR3 DNA reads as TGTGCCAGCTCCCCGGGACAGGGAGGCAATGAGCAGTTCTTC.

This clone was recorded only once. This chain connects TRBV27 to TRBJ1-2; perhaps TRBD1 as D (5 bases). The V end lost 6 bases, the J end lost 2 bases, and 16 bases lay between the germline ends. The CDR3 totals 15 residues. Germline V lookup: CDR1 MNHEY, CDR2 SMNVEV (reference sequence). The CDR3 nucleotides read TGTGCCAGCAGCCCCCTCCCCAGGGTGAACTATGGCTACACCTTC. Protein product: CASSPLPRVNYGYTF.

V usage is TRBV30 and J usage is TRBJ1-2; D ambiguous. V lost 0 bases and J 8 bases, leaving 13 bases between the germline ends. The germline V gene has CDR1 GTSNPN and CDR2 SVGIG (reference sequence). The CDR3 consists of 13 residues. The CDR3 region has the DNA TGTGCCTGGAGTGTACGGGGTTTAGGGGGCTACACCTTC. Encoded protein: CAWSVRGLGGYTF.

The chain carries TRBV7-2 and TRBJ1-2; D is possibly TRBD1 (6 bases). This CDR3 has 16 amino acids. The V and J ends lost 1 base and 4 bases respectively, with 16 bases between them. The germline CDR1 and CDR2 sequences are SGHTA and FQGNSA. CDR3 nucleotides: TGTGCCAGCAGCTTAGGGGGGGGGCAGGTTGTCTATGGCTACACCTTC. Encoded protein: CASSLGGGQVVYGYTF.

This chain uses TRBV28 with TRBJ2-1; TRBD1 aligns across 7 bases. CDR1 and CDR2 from the germline V gene are MDHEN and SYDVKM. Germline trimming cut 8 bases from V and 5 bases from J; bases unmatched to any gene: 24. This CDR3 spans 19 amino acids. The CDR3, as DNA: TGTGCCAGCGAACCCCCCTCCATAGTAGCAAGAGGGGGCCACAATGAGCAGTTCTTC. The encoded protein is CASEPPSIVARGGHNEQFF.

The chain has TRBV5-6 and TRBJ1-1, with TRBD1 as a possible D gene (6 bases). The CDR3 is 15 amino acids. Between the trimmed V and J ends, which lost 0 bases and 4 bases, there was a span of 13 bases. Germline V lookup: CDR1 SGHDT, CDR2 YYEEEE. This chain's CDR3 is CASSLVGRGITEAFF. The DNA of the CDR3 is TGTGCCAGCAGCTTGGTTGGCAGGGGTATCACTGAAGCTTTCTTT.